This T cell receptor (beta chain) derives from a study of T cell responses to AZD1222 COVID-19 vaccine. Study-level information: Investigators merged groups given second doses at roughly 4 or roughly 12 weeks.

Study conclusions and caveats: Spike regions recognized by vaccine-associated CD4 TCRs spanned the protein, led by 160-218 and 743-854. Nearly half of the spike-specific TCRs reportedly recognize variant regions that carry no mutations. The donors showed a predominance of white British ancestry and of females, with possible underestimation of clonal diversity.

Method: immunoSEQ multiplex PCR; TCRdb's copy keeps in-frame clones and lacks some. The top ten clones hold about 14% of a sample with about 94,000 clones, around nine tenths of them seen once. This clone was picked up one time. The antigen remains unidentified. CDR3 length equals 15 residues. Germline CDR1 and CDR2: LGHNA and YSLEER. The V end lost 6 bases, the J end lost 0 bases, and 14 bases lay between the germline ends. The rearrangement uses TRBV4-3 and TRBJ1-2; D is undetermined. The starting material was peripheral blood, obtained on day 0 of AZD1222 vaccination. The sequence was obtained from an adult in good health. In DNA, the CDR3 is TGCGCCAGCAGGCCAGGTCCCACATCTAACTATGGCTACACCTTC. Amino acid sequence: CASRPGPTSNYGYTF.